These T cell receptor beta chains were read from a single sample in a study of T-cell reconstitution after alpha-beta-depleted transplantation in children. TCRdb itself ran the PCR reads through MiXCR, one entry per CDR3 protein. The data show approximately 110,000 distinct CDR3 sequences, with around 23% seen just once and more than 9% held by the top ten. The material sequenced was PBMCs, mostly from graft donor cells, taken 180 days after TCRalphabeta/CD19-depleted stem cell transplant. The receptors derive from a male patient between 2 and 10 years old who had a stem cell transplant for chronic granulomatous disease, so the T cells may come from the graft donor. Each CDR3 is given with its conserved first and last residue. D genes are given only for firm matches. Expanded clones are given a class, and other clones once, few, many or no size at all.

CDR3aa | CDR3nt | j_gene | abundance | d_gene | v_gene
CASSHRSGGDTQYF | TGTGCCAGCAGCCATCGGAGCGGGGGCGATACGCAGTATTTT | TRBJ2-3 | many | TRBD2 | TRBV3-1
CAYTRGGGPQETQYF | TGTGCCTACACGAGAGGGGGAGGGCCTCAAGAGACCCAGTACTTC | TRBJ2-5 | NA | NA | TRBV30
CATSREQGVAYEQYF | TGTGCCACCAGCAGAGAACAGGGGGTCGCCTACGAGCAGTACTTC | TRBJ2-7 | few | TRBD1 | TRBV15
CSVRGTVQETQYF | TGCAGCGTAAGAGGGACAGTCCAAGAGACCCAGTACTTC | TRBJ2-5 | many | TRBD1 | TRBV29-1
CASSSTYNEQFF | TGTGCCAGCAGTTCAACCTACAATGAGCAGTTCTTC | TRBJ2-1 | few | NA | TRBV12-3/TRBV12-4
CSVDAGTDTQYF | TGCAGCGTTGACGCGGGCACAGATACGCAGTATTTT | TRBJ2-3 | many | NA | TRBV29-1
CAIRQILDRNTGELFF | TGTGCCATCAGACAAATTCTGGACAGGAACACCGGGGAGCTGTTTTTT | TRBJ2-2 | many | NA | TRBV10-3
CASSTGRFWGGFSNQPQHF | TGTGCCAGCAGCACTGGACGTTTTTGGGGGGGCTTCAGCAATCAGCCCCAGCATTTT | TRBJ1-5 | NA | NA | TRBV5-6
CASSQGLLLTDTQYF | TGTGCCAGCAGCCAAGGACTACTCCTCACAGATACGCAGTATTTT | TRBJ2-3 | NA | NA | TRBV7-9
CASSLGRGGAYNEQFF | TGTGCCAGCAGTTTAGGGCGGGGGGGGGCCTACAATGAGCAGTTCTTC | TRBJ2-1 | once | TRBD2 | TRBV12-3/TRBV12-4
CSAPQGQRGLGNQPQHF | TGCAGTGCTCCCCAGGGTCAACGAGGGTTAGGCAATCAGCCCCAGCATTTT | TRBJ1-5 | NA | NA | TRBV20-1
CASSSRDFSSYNEQFF | TGTGCCAGCAGTTCCAGGGACTTCAGCTCCTACAATGAGCAGTTCTTC | TRBJ2-1 | once | NA | TRBV6-2/TRBV6-3
CASSLGQGVDTQYF | TGTGCCAGCAGTCTTGGACAGGGGGTCGATACGCAGTATTTT | TRBJ2-3 | few | TRBD1 | TRBV12-3/TRBV12-4
CASSADRYLTEAFF | TGTGCCAGCAGCGCGGACAGGTATTTGACTGAAGCTTTCTTT | TRBJ1-1 | many | TRBD1 | TRBV9
CASRPGLAGGSTDTQYF | TGCGCCAGCAGACCCGGACTAGCGGGGGGTAGCACAGATACGCAGTATTTT | TRBJ2-3 | NA | TRBD2 | TRBV5-1
CSARQGPYEQYF | TGCAGTGCTAGACAGGGACCATACGAGCAGTACTTC | TRBJ2-7 | many | NA | TRBV20-1
CASSGYGLQIAFF | TGCGCCAGCAGTGGTTATGGTCTCCAGATCGCTTTCTTT | TRBJ1-1 | NA | NA | TRBV5-1
CASRIGSSGANVLTF | TGTGCCAGCAGAATAGGGAGTTCTGGGGCCAACGTCCTGACTTTC | TRBJ2-6 | many | NA | TRBV12-3/TRBV12-4
CAISGGDTQYF | TGTGCCATCAGTGGAGGTGATACGCAGTATTTT | TRBJ2-3 | many | NA | TRBV10-3
CASSFWQSYEQYF | TGTGCCAGCAGTTTTTGGCAGAGCTACGAGCAGTACTTC | TRBJ2-7 | NA | NA | TRBV12-3/TRBV12-4
CALCLIALGNTGELFF | TGTGCCCTCTGTTTAATTGCGTTGGGGAACACCGGGGAGCTGTTTTTT | TRBJ2-2 | NA | NA | TRBV12-3/TRBV12-4
CASSIAGGPRSYNEQFF | TGTGCCAGCAGCATAGCGGGAGGGCCCCGCTCCTACAATGAGCAGTTCTTC | TRBJ2-1 | many | TRBD2 | TRBV7-2
CATRPVNYGYTF | TGTGCCACCAGACCCGTAAACTATGGCTACACCTTC | TRBJ1-2 | many | NA | TRBV2
CASSYLGSSEPRDTQYF | TGTGCCAGCAGTTACCTGGGGAGTAGCGAACCTAGAGATACGCAGTATTTT | TRBJ2-3 | many | NA | TRBV28
CSAPSGLAGGPFEQFF | TGCAGTGCTCCATCTGGACTAGCGGGAGGGCCTTTTGAGCAGTTCTTC | TRBJ2-1 | many | TRBD2 | TRBV20-1
CASSPRASSSYEQYF | TGTGCCAGCAGCCCAAGGGCTAGCTCTTCCTACGAGCAGTACTTC | TRBJ2-7 | many | NA | TRBV12-3/TRBV12-4